One and the same sample provided the 10 T cell receptor beta chains below, sequenced in a study of glioma-infiltrating T cells. Using RNA template, CDR3s of TCR alpha and beta were amplified with iRepertoire arm-PCR. One entry per CDR3 protein results from TCRdb running MiXCR on the multiplex PCR reads. This sample yields 100,000 to 150,000 distinct CDR3 sequences, of which approximately 25% are seen a single time; roughly 15% belongs to the top ten. Sequencing was performed on glioma tissue, nonneoplastic brain tissue, or PBMCs (not recorded which). Receptors were obtained from a human donor with low-grade glioma or glioblastoma, undergoing nonglioma brain surgery, or in good health (not recorded which).

There are a few counts of this clonotype. A much larger clonotype is one base distant, so this may be a read error. The chain carries TRBV7-2 and TRBJ2-5; D unresolved. There are 13 residues in the CDR3. CDR1 and CDR2 from the germline V gene are SGHTA and FQGNSA. Written as DNA, the CDR3 is TGTGCCAGCCGCTTCGCACTTCAAGAGACCCAGTACTTC. Encoded protein: CASRFALQETQYF.

This clonotype was detected ten times or more. This sequence joins TRBV18 and TRBJ1-3; the D gene is possibly TRBD1 (5 bases). Germline CDR1 and CDR2: KGHSH and LQKENI. This CDR3 has 17 residues. V was pared by 1 base and J by 0 bases, with 13 bases between. The CDR3 protein is CASSPRQGSDSGNTIYF. In nucleotides, the CDR3 is TGTGCCAGCTCACCACGCCAGGGTTCGGACTCTGGAAACACCATATATTTT. The entire variable domain, with the rest obtained from reference TRBV18 and TRBJ1-3, is as follows: NAGVMQNPRHLVRRRGQEARLRCSPMKGHSHVYWYRQLPEEGLKFMVYLQKENIIDESGMPKERFSAEFPKEGPSILRIQQVVRGDSAAYFCASSPRQGSDSGNTIYFGEGSWLTVV.

This clonotype was found many times. CDR3 residues: CASSLRRETHNEQFF. The CDR3 DNA reads as TGTGCCAGCAGTTTAAGGCGGGAGACGCACAATGAGCAGTTCTTC. The J gene is TRBJ2-1, the V gene TRBV27, with 7 bases lining up with TRBD2. CDR3 size: 15 residues. Looked up from germline, CDR1 is MNHEY and CDR2 is SMNVEV (reference sequence). V shed 2 bases and J 5 bases; nucleotides not matched to a gene: 6.

This clonotype was seen repeatedly, ten times or more. The chain combines TRBV28 with TRBJ2-1, with 9 bases that match TRBD2. J gave up 1 base and V 5 bases, and 6 bases lay outside the gene matches. Germline V gene data show CDR1 as MDHEN and CDR2 as SYDVKM. CDR3 length equals 16 residues. The CDR3 is CASSPISGRSYNEQFF. In DNA form, the CDR3 reads TGTGCCAGCAGTCCTATTAGCGGGAGATCCTACAATGAGCAGTTCTTC.

This clonotype was seen at least ten times. The gene calls are TRBV7-6 and TRBJ2-5; D is ambiguous. The CDR3 extends over 12 amino acids. Trimming cost V 6 bases and J 0 bases, with 5 bases left between them. Germline CDR1 reads SGHVS; CDR2 reads FNYEAQ. The CDR3 DNA reads TGTGCCAGCAGAGGGAACCAAGAGACCCAGTACTTC. This gives the protein CASRGNQETQYF.

The gene calls are TRBV4-2 and TRBJ2-3; 9 bases match TRBD1. The CDR3 contains 15 residues. The V and J ends lost 1 base and 6 bases, in that order; junction bases with no gene match: 5. Germline V CDR1 and CDR2: LGHNA, YNFKEQ. CDR3 loop: CASSQAGTGSDTQYF. CDR3 nucleotide sequence: TGTGCCAGCAGCCAAGCCGGGACAGGGTCGGATACGCAGTATTTT.

CDR3 DNA sequence: TGTGCCAGCAGCTTAGCGGGGACGGGGGAGACCCAGTACTTC. Protein: CASSLAGTGETQYF. V usage is TRBV7-2 and J usage is TRBJ2-5; D may correspond to TRBD1 or TRBD2 (5 bases each). Germline CDR1 reads SGHTA; CDR2 reads FQGNSA. V lost 0 bases and J 5 bases, leaving 10 bases between the germline ends. CDR3 length equals 14 residues.

This clonotype was observed many times. This chain uses TRBV20-1 with TRBJ2-7; maybe TRBD2 (5 bases). Germline V gene sequence: CDR1 DFQATT, CDR2 SNEGSKA (reference sequence). The V end was cut by 0 bases, the J end by 6 bases, with 12 bases between. The CDR3 is made up of 13 amino acids. The CDR3 nucleotides read TGCAGTGCTAGAGACGGACTGACCTTCGAGCAGTACTTC. Translated: CSARDGLTFEQYF.

To note about this clonotype: One junction end does not reproduce the germline sequence, and a read error may be involved. This CDR3 reads CARRPAPGPLAPPLPSF. CDR3 DNA sequence: TGTGCCCGCCGCCCCGCGCCCGGGCCCCTCGCCCCCCCCCTTCCGTCCTTC. The rearrangement joins TRBV3-1 to TRBJ2-4; no definite D call. Germline CDR1 reads LGHDT; CDR2 reads YNNKEL (reference sequence). This CDR3 has 17 residues.

On this clonotype: This may be a read error, as it is one base from a much larger clone. The genes are TRBV19 and TRBJ2-5, with D perhaps TRBD2 (5 bases). The CDR3 consists of 16 residues. CDR1 and CDR2 from the germline V gene are LNHDA and SQIVND (reference sequence). The DNA of the CDR3 is TGTGCCATTAGTATGGAAGGACGGAGGTACCAAGAGACCCAGTACTTC. Protein product: CAISMEGRRYQETQYF.